This T cell receptor beta chain originates from a study of blood T cell repertoires in COVID-19. There are 16 residues in the CDR3. V shed 7 bases and J shed 3 bases, with 20 bases lying between them. The germline CDR1 and CDR2 sequences are SGHAT and FQNNGV. Clones were read by immunoSEQ multiplex PCR, and TCRdb kept only the in-frame ones, dropping some. The sample lists 150,000 or so clones, 84% occurring once. The gene calls are TRBV11-2 and TRBJ2-3; D is possibly TRBD2 (5 bases). Sequencing used PBMCs or T cells enriched from blood (not recorded which). The sequence derives from a man aged 45-65 years who had recovered from COVID-19. The CDR3 spells CASTPLWRGSTDTQYF. CDR3 nucleotide sequence: TGTGCCAGCACCCCGTTGTGGCGAGGGTCGACAGATACGCAGTATTTT.